This T cell receptor beta chain derives from a study of T cell responses to AZD1222 COVID-19 vaccine. Study conclusions and caveats: Sampling captured repertoires only after the peak T cell response.

There are 14 residues in the CDR3. V lost 6 bases and J lost 3; bases outside the gene matches: 5. Germline V CDR1 and CDR2: MNHEY, SMNVEV (reference sequence). Turning to this clone: No antigen is known for it.

The table came from immunoSEQ multiplex PCR; TCRdb's copy has only in-frame clones and leaves some out. The sample has some 100,000 clones, roughly 89% seen once. The sample consisted of peripheral blood, taken on day 0 of AZD1222 vaccination. The receptor was derived from an adult in good health. The V gene is TRBV27, the J gene TRBJ2-5, with 9 nucleotides matching TRBD1. The CDR3 region has the DNA TGTGCCAGCAGAAAGGGACAGGGTGAAGAGACCCAGTACTTC. This gives the protein CASRKGQGEETQYF.